The rows below give T cell receptor beta chains drawn from one sample of a study of blood T cells in healthy people across ages. One entry per CDR3 protein results from TCRdb running MiXCR on the 5' RACE reads. The sample shows around 780,000 distinct CDR3 sequences, around three fifths of them seen only once. Sequencing input: blood. These receptors came from a man aged 35-49 years in good health. Both conserved end residues are part of each CDR3. The D gene is left open where the match is weak. Where a row states a size, it is once, few, many or the class of an expanded clone; other rows omit it.

v_call	j_call	d_call	clone_size	cdr3_length	cdr3_aa	cdr3_nt
TRBV11-2	TRBJ2-2	TRBD2	.	20	CASSLTSGGHPGANTGELFF	TGTGCCAGCAGCTTGACTAGCGGGGGGCACCCCGGAGCGAACACCGGGGAGCTGTTTTTT
TRBV12-3/TRBV12-4	TRBJ1-2	.	.	13	CASSLGRGGRYTF	TGTGCCAGCAGTTTAGGCAGGGGCGGCCGCTACACCTTC
TRBV12-3/TRBV12-4	TRBJ2-5	.	few	16	CASSFYRQGGSETQYF	TGTGCCAGCAGTTTTTATAGGCAGGGAGGATCAGAGACCCAGTACTTC
TRBV9	TRBJ2-3	.	.	14	CATKPGTDTDTQYF	TGTGCCACCAAACCCGGGACTGACACAGATACGCAGTATTTT
TRBV20-1	TRBJ2-1	TRBD2	.	16	CSARDRAGVPYNEQFF	TGCAGTGCTAGAGATCGGGCGGGAGTCCCCTACAATGAGCAGTTCTTC
TRBV28	TRBJ2-3	.	.	17	CASSLPLSKKGSDTQYF	TGTGCCAGCAGTCTGCCGTTATCAAAGAAGGGGTCGGATACGCAGTATTTT
TRBV27	TRBJ1-6	.	few	13	CASSSGLGSPLHF	TGTGCCAGCAGTTCCGGACTGGGTTCACCCCTCCACTTT
TRBV11-3	TRBJ1-2	TRBD1	once	14	CASSLRQGSEGYTF	TGTGCCAGCAGCTTACGACAGGGGTCGGAGGGCTACACCTTC
TRBV20-1	TRBJ2-7	TRBD1	.	14	CSAWDRAHQGEQYF	TGCAGTGCTTGGGACAGGGCTCACCAAGGCGAGCAGTACTTC
TRBV28	TRBJ1-5	TRBD1	few	12	CATDRGGQPQHF	TGTGCCACCGACAGGGGTGGACAGCCCCAGCATTTT
TRBV4-3	TRBJ2-7	TRBD2	once	17	CASSQAGWREGQNEQYF	TGCGCCAGCAGCCAGGCCGGGTGGCGGGAGGGCCAGAACGAGCAGTACTTC
TRBV15	TRBJ1-6	.	.	15	CATSRGSGFNSPLHF	TGTGCCACCAGCAGAGGATCCGGATTTAATTCACCCCTCCACTTT
TRBV12-3/TRBV12-4	TRBJ2-3	.	.	13	CASSLDTFNTQYF	TGTGCCAGCAGTTTGGACACATTCAATACGCAGTATTTT
TRBV28	TRBJ2-5	TRBD2	.	23	CASSLFDTDSPGLAGGPWKTQYF	TGTGCCAGCAGTTTATTCGACACGGACAGCCCGGGACTAGCGGGAGGGCCCTGGAAGACCCAGTACTTC
TRBV6-2/TRBV6-3	TRBJ2-1	TRBD2	.	14	CASSSGRYSNEQFF	TGTGCCAGCAGTAGCGGGAGGTACTCCAATGAGCAGTTCTTC
TRBV6-1	TRBJ1-2	TRBD1	few	15	CASSGAGGGASGYTF	TGTGCCAGCAGTGGCGCAGGGGGGGGAGCTAGTGGCTACACCTTC
TRBV28	TRBJ2-7	.	.	15	CASTPGRGRAAEQYF	TGTGCCAGCACTCCCGGGCGGGGCAGGGCAGCCGAGCAGTACTTC
TRBV3-1	TRBJ2-7	TRBD2	.	15	CASSPLAGVPYEQYF	TGTGCCAGCAGCCCTTTAGCGGGAGTGCCCTACGAGCAGTACTTC
TRBV6-2/TRBV6-3	TRBJ2-7	.	.	15	CASSPRGRFTYEQYF	TGTGCCAGCAGCCCGAGGGGACGATTTACCTACGAGCAGTACTTC
TRBV7-3	TRBJ1-2	.	.	15	CASSLLGESGYGYTF	TGTGCCAGCAGCTTACTAGGGGAAAGCGGCTATGGCTACACCTTC
TRBV7-2	TRBJ2-7	TRBD2	.	20	CASSFLAGTSGRGSYNEQYF	TGTGCCAGCAGCTTCCTGGCCGGGACTAGCGGGAGGGGCTCCTACAATGAGCAGTACTTC
TRBV12-3/TRBV12-4	TRBJ2-6	TRBD1	few	17	CASTRSTDRSGANVLTF	TGTGCCAGCACCCGAAGTACGGACAGGTCTGGGGCCAACGTCCTGACTTTC
TRBV10-3	TRBJ2-1	.	few	14	CAISESLDYNEQFF	TGTGCCATCAGTGAGTCTCTAGATTACAATGAGCAGTTCTTC
TRBV29-1	TRBJ1-4	.	few	13	CSVGGGIGEKLFF	TGCAGCGTTGGAGGGGGTATCGGTGAAAAACTGTTTTTT
TRBV7-9	TRBJ2-3	.	.	15	CASSLVLSVTDTQYF	TGTGCCAGCAGCTTAGTACTGTCTGTCACAGATACGCAGTATTTT
TRBV13	TRBJ2-6	TRBD1	.	19	CASSGARDRGSAGANVLTF	TGTGCCAGCAGCGGAGCTAGGGACAGGGGTTCAGCGGGGGCCAACGTCCTGACTTTC
TRBV28	TRBJ2-5	TRBD2	once	16	CASSFLGGRDTDEQYF	TGTGCCAGCAGCTTCCTTGGCGGGAGGGACACGGATGAGCAGTACTTC
TRBV20-1	TRBJ2-6	.	few	14	CSATFLRGANVLTF	TGCAGTGCTACATTTCTGAGGGGGGCCAACGTCCTGACTTTC
TRBV6-6	TRBJ1-1	.	.	12	CASSYIPTEAFF	TGTGCCAGCAGTTATATCCCCACTGAAGCTTTCTTT
TRBV28	TRBJ1-2	.	.	16	CASSSPPPTGEYGYTF	TGTGCCAGCAGTTCCCCACCGCCGACAGGAGAGTATGGCTACACCTTC
TRBV12-3/TRBV12-4	TRBJ2-7	TRBD1	few	14	CASSIQGVNYEQYF	TGTGCCAGCAGTATCCAGGGGGTCAACTACGAGCAGTACTTC
TRBV12-3/TRBV12-4	TRBJ2-7	TRBD1	.	13	CASSSGQGAEQYF	TGTGCCAGCAGTTCAGGACAGGGGGCCGAGCAGTACTTC
TRBV27	TRBJ2-3	.	.	15	CASKSPGGSTDTQYF	TGTGCCAGCAAATCTCCGGGGGGCAGCACAGATACGCAGTATTTT
TRBV20-1	TRBJ1-5	.	.	15	CSAAPRVVFNQPQHF	TGCAGTGCTGCCCCACGGGTTGTGTTTAATCAGCCCCAGCATTTT
TRBV6-5	TRBJ2-1	.	.	16	CASSYGAPSSYNEQFF	TGTGCCAGCAGTTACGGGGCCCCAAGCTCCTACAATGAGCAGTTCTTC
TRBV24-1	TRBJ2-5	.	.	13	CATSVLGQETQYF	TGTGCCACCAGTGTACTGGGGCAAGAGACCCAGTACTTC
TRBV20-1	TRBJ2-5	TRBD1	once	15	CSARDAGGTAETQYF	TGCAGTGCTAGAGATGCAGGGGGCACAGCAGAGACCCAGTACTTC
TRBV21-1	TRBJ2-6	.	few	18	CASTKSGGRSSGANVLTF	TGTGCCAGCACCAAAAGTGGGGGCCGTAGCTCTGGGGCCAACGTCCTGACTTTC
TRBV15	TRBJ1-5	TRBD1	.	15	CATSREQGTNQPQHF	TGTGCCACCAGCAGAGAACAGGGGACTAATCAGCCCCAGCATTTT
TRBV6-2/TRBV6-3	TRBJ2-7	TRBD1	.	18	CASSYSKSIVDRAYEQYF	TGTGCCAGCAGTTACTCGAAGTCTATTGTAGACAGGGCCTACGAGCAGTACTTC
TRBV7-3	TRBJ1-2	TRBD1	once	14	CASSPTGGYYDYTF	TGTGCCAGCAGCCCAACAGGGGGTTACTATGACTACACCTTC
TRBV5-5	TRBJ2-7	.	.	14	CASSFWDARYEQYF	TGTGCCAGCAGCTTTTGGGACGCTCGCTACGAGCAGTACTTC
TRBV29-1	TRBJ2-4	TRBD2	.	12	CSVDGGVGNQYF	TGCAGCGTTGACGGGGGGGTGGGGAATCAGTACTTC
TRBV10-3	TRBJ2-1	TRBD1	many	15	CAIRAGTGPYNEQFF	TGTGCCATCAGAGCTGGGACAGGACCTTACAATGAGCAGTTCTTC
TRBV27	TRBJ2-7	TRBD2	few	16	CASNGLAGGSFYEQYF	TGTGCCAGCAACGGACTAGCGGGAGGTTCTTTCTACGAGCAGTACTTC
TRBV6-1	TRBJ1-5	TRBD1	.	14	CASSWTGEDQPQHF	TGTGCCAGCAGCTGGACAGGGGAGGATCAGCCCCAGCATTTT